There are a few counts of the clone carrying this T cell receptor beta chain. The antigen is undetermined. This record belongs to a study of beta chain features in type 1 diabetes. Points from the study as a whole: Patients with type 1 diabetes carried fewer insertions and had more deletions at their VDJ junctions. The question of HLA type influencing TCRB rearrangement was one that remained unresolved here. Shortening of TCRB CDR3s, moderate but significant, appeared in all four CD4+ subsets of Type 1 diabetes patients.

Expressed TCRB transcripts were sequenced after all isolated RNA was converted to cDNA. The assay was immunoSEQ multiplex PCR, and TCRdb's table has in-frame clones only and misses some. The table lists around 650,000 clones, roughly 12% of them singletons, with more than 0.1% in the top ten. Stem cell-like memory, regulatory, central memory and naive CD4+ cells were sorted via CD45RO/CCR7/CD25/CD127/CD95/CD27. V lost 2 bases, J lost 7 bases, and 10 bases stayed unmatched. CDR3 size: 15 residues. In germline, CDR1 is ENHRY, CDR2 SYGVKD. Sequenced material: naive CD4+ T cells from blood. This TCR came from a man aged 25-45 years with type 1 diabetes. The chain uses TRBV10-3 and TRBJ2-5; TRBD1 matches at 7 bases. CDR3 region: CAISEAPGQAGTQYF. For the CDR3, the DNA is TGTGCCATCAGTGAGGCGCCAGGACAGGCGGGGACCCAGTACTTC.